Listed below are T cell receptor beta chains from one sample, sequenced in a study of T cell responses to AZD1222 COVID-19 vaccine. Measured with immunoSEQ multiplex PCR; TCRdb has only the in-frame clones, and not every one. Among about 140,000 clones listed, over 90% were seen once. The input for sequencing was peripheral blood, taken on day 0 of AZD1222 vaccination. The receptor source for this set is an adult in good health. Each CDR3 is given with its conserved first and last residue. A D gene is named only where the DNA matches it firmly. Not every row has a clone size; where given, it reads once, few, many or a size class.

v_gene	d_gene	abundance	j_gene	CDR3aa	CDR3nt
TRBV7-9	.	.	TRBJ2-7	CASSALSYEQYF	TGTGCCAGCAGCGCCCTTTCCTACGAGCAGTACTTC
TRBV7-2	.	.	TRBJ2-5	CASSQETQYF	TGTGCCAGCTCCCAAGAGACCCAGTACTTC
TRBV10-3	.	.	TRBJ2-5	CAISRGIQETQYF	TGTGCCATCAGCCGTGGGATTCAAGAGACCCAGTACTTC
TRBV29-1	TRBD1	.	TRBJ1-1	CSVGQEDTEAFF	TGCAGCGTCGGACAGGAGGACACTGAAGCTTTCTTT
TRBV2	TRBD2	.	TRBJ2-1	CASISGRGIDEQFF	TGTGCCAGCATCAGCGGGAGGGGGATCGATGAGCAGTTCTTC
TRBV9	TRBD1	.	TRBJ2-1	CASSVTGGQDEQFF	TGTGCCAGCAGCGTGACAGGGGGTCAGGATGAGCAGTTCTTC
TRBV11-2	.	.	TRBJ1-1	CASSFGWDVAFF	TGTGCCAGCAGCTTTGGATGGGATGTAGCTTTCTTT
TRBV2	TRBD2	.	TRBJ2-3	CASRAGTTSTDTQYF	TGTGCCAGCAGGGCCGGGACTACTAGCACAGATACGCAGTATTTT
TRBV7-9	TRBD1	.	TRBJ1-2	CASSYRDSNYGYTF	TGTGCCAGCAGCTATCGGGACAGTAACTATGGCTACACCTTC
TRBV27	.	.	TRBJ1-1	CASSLTVSNTEAFF	TGTGCCAGCAGCCTGACGGTCTCGAACACTGAAGCTTTCTTT
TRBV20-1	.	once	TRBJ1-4	CSASWQPQKLFF	TGCAGTGCTAGTTGGCAACCCCAAAAACTGTTTTTT
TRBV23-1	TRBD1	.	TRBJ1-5	CASSQDREEPQHF	TGCGCCAGCAGTCAAGACAGGGAGGAGCCCCAGCATTTT
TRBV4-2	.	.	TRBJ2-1	CASSQDPGLYNEQFF	TGTGCCAGCAGCCAAGATCCGGGACTCTACAATGAGCAGTTCTTC
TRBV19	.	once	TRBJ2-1	CASSIGAGSYNEQFF	TGTGCCAGTAGTATAGGGGCAGGGTCCTACAATGAGCAGTTCTTC
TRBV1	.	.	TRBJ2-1	CTSSPSWTSGRTNEQFF	TGCACCAGCAGCCCATCCTGGACTAGCGGGAGAACCAATGAGCAGTTCTTC
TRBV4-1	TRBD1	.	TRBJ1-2	CASSQAAGGNHYGYTF	TGCGCCAGCAGCCAAGCAGCAGGGGGTAATCACTATGGCTACACCTTC
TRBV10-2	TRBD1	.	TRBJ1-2	CASNQGEDYGYTF	TGCGCCAGCAACCAGGGGGAGGACTATGGCTACACCTTC
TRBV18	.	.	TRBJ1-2	CASSPGQSRATF	TGTGCCAGCTCACCTGGACAGTCGAGAGCTACCTTC
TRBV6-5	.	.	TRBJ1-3	CASSSFQFSGNTIYF	TGTGCCAGCAGTTCTTTCCAATTCTCTGGAAACACCATATATTTT
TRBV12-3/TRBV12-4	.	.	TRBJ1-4	CASRAWEKLFF	TGTGCCAGCAGGGCTTGGGAAAAACTGTTTTTT
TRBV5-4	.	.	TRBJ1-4	CASSLQGLNEKLFF	TGTGCCAGCAGCTTACAAGGGCTTAATGAAAAACTGTTTTTT
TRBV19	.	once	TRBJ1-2	CASSIVAGVVGYGYTF	TGTGCCAGTAGTATAGTGGCAGGGGTGGTCGGCTATGGCTACACCTTC
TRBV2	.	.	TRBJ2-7	CASSDGTPYEQYF	TGTGCCAGCAGCGATGGGACACCCTACGAGCAGTACTTC
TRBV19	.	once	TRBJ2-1	CASTNFFPSYNEQFF	TGTGCCAGTACCAACTTTTTTCCCTCCTACAATGAGCAGTTCTTC
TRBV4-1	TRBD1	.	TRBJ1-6	CASSQADRGGSPLHF	TGCGCCAGCAGCCAAGCTGACAGGGGAGGTTCACCCCTCCACTTT
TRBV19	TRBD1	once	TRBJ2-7	CASSIDVWTGYEQYF	TGTGCCAGTAGTATAGATGTCTGGACAGGTTACGAGCAGTACTTC
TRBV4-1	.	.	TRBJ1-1	CASRSGVSMNTEAFF	TGCGCCAGCAGGTCAGGGGTCTCAATGAACACTGAAGCTTTCTTT
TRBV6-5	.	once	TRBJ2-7	CASRGQPYYEQYF	TGTGCCAGCAGAGGACAGCCTTACTACGAGCAGTACTTC
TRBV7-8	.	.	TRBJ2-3	CASSPGLPSTDTQYF	TGTGCCAGCAGCCCGGGACTCCCTAGCACAGATACGCAGTATTTT
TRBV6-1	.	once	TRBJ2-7	CASSEPGTTSNEQYF	TGTGCCAGCAGTGAACCGGGGACCACCTCCAACGAGCAGTACTTC
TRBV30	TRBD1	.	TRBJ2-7	CAWGQDYEQYF	TGTGCCTGGGGACAGGACTACGAGCAGTACTTC